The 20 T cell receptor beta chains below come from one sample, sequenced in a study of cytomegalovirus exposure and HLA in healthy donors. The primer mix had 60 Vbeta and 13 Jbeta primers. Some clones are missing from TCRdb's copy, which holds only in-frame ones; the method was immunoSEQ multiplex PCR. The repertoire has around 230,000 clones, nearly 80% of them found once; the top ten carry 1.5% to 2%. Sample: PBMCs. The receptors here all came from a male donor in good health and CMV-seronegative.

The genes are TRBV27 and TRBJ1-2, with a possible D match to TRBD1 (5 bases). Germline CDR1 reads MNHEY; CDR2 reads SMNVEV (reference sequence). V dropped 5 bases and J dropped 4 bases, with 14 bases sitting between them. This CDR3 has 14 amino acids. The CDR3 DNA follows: TGTGCCAGCAGTCCCTTGGGGGAGGTCTATGGCTACACCTTC. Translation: CASSPLGEVYGYTF.

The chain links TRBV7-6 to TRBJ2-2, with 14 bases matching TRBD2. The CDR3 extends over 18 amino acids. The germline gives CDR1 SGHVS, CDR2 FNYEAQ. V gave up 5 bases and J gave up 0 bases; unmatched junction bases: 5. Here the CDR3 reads CASSRLAGGSSNTGELFF. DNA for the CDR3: TGTGCCAGCAGCCGACTAGCGGGGGGGTCCTCGAACACCGGGGAGCTGTTTTTT.

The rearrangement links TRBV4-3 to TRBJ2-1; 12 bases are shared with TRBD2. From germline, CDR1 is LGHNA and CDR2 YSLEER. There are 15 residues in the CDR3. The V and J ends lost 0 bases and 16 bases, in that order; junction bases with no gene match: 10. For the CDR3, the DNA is TGCGCCAGCAGCCAAGATCGACTAGCGGGAGATTCGAAATTCTTC. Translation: CASSQDRLAGDSKFF.

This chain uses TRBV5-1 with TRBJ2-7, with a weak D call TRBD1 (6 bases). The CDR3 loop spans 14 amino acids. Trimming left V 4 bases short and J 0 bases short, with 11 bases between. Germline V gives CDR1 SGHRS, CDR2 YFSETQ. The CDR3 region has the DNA TGCGCCAGCAGCCCGGGACAAAACTCCTACGAGCAGTACTTC. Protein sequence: CASSPGQNSYEQYF. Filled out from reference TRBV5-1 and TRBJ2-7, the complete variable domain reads KAGVTQTPRYLIKTRGQQVTLSCSPISGHRSVSWYQQTPGQGLQFLFEYFSETQRNKGNFPGRFSGRQFSNSRSEMNVSTLELGDSALYLCASSPGQNSYEQYFGPGTRLTVT.

CDR3 in DNA: TGTGCCAGTAACCCCAGGGGAAACTACGAGCAGTACTTC. This encodes CASNPRGNYEQYF. The genes are TRBV19 and TRBJ2-7; tentative D call: TRBD1 (6 bases). Looked up from germline, CDR1 is LNHDA and CDR2 is SQIVND (reference sequence). V lost 7 bases, J lost 3 bases, and 13 bases lay in between. This CDR3 is 13 amino acids long.

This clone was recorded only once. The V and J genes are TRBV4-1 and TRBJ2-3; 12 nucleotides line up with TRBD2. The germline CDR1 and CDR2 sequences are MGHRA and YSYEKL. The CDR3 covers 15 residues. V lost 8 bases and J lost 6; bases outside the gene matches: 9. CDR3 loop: CASGRLAGEGDTQYF. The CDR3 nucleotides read TGCGCCAGCGGGCGACTAGCGGGAGAGGGGGATACGCAGTATTTT.

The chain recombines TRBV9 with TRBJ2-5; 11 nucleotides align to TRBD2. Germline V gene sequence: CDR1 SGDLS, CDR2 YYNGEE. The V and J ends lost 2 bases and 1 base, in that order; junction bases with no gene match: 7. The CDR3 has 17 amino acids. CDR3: CASSVTLAGEPQETQYF. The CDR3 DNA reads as TGTGCCAGCAGCGTTACACTAGCGGGGGAACCCCAAGAGACCCAGTACTTC.

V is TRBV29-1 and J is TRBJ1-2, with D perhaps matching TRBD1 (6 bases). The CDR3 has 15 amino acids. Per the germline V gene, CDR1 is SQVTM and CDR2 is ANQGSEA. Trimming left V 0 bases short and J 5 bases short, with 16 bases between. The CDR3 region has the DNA TGCAGCGTTGAAGACCCCCAGGGGATAGGGTATGGCTACACCTTC. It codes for CSVEDPQGIGYGYTF.

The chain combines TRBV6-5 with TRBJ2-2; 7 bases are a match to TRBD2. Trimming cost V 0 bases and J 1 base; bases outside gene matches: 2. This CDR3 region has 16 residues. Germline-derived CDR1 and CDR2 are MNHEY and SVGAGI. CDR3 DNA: TGTGCCAGCAGTTACTCGGGCGGGGGGAACACCGGGGAGCTGTTTTTT. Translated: CASSYSGGGNTGELFF.

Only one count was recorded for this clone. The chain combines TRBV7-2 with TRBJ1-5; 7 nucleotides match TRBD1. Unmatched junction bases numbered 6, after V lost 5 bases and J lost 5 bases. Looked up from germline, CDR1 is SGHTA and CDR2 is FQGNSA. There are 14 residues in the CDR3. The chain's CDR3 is CASSPRTGYQPQHF. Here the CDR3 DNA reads TGTGCCAGCAGCCCGCGGACAGGCTATCAGCCCCAGCATTTT.

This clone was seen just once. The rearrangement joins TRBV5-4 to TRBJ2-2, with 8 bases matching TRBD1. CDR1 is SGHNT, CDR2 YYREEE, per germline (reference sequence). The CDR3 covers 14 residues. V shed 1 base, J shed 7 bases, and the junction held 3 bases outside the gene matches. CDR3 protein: CASSLPGGVGELFF. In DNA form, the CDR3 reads TGTGCCAGCAGCTTGCCAGGGGGCGTCGGGGAGCTGTTTTTT. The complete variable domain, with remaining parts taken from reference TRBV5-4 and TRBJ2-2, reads ETGVTQSPTHLIKTRGQQVTLRCSSQSGHNTVSWYQQALGQGPQFIFQYYREEENGRGNFPPRFSGLQFPNYSSELNVNALELDDSALYLCASSLPGGVGELFFGEGSRLTVL.

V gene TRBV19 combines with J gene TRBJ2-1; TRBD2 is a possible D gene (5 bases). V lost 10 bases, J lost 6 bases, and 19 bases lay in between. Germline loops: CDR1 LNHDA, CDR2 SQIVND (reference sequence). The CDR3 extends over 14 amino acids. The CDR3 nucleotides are TGTGCCACGACCCGGGATGAGTATCTCAATGAGCAGTTCTTC. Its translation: CATTRDEYLNEQFF.

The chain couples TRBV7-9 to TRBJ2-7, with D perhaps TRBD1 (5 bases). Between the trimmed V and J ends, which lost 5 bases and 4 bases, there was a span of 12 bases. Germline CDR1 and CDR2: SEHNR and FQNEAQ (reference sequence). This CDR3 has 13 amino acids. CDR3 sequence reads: CASSTGLQYEQYF. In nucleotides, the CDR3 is TGTGCCAGCAGCACAGGTCTTCAGTACGAGCAGTACTTC.

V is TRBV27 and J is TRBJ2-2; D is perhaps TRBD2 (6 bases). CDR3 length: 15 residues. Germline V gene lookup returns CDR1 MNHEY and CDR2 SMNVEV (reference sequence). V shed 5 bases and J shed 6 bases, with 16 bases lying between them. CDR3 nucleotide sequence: TGTGCCAGCAGTCGACTAGTAGTCACCCCCGGGGAGCTGTTTTTT. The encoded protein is CASSRLVVTPGELFF.

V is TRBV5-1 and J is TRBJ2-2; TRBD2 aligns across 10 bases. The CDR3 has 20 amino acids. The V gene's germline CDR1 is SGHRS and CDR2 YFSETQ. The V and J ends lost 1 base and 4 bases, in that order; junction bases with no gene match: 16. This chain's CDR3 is CASSLIRASGGPGGTGELFF. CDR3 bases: TGCGCCAGCAGCTTGATCCGGGCTAGCGGGGGCCCAGGCGGCACCGGGGAGCTGTTTTTT.

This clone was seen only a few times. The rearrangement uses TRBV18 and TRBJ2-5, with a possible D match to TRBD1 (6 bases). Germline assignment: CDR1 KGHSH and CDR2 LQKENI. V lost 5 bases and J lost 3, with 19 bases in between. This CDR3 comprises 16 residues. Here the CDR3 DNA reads TGTGCCAGCTCAGCCCTACAGGGTAGGGCCAAAGAGACCCAGTACTTC. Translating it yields CASSALQGRAKETQYF.

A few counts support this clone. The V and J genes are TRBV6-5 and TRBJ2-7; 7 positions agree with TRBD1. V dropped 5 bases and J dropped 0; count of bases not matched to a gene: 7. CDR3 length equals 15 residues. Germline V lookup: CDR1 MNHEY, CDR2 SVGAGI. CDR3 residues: CASSPPGTASYEQYF. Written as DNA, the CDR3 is TGTGCCAGCAGTCCTCCCGGGACAGCCTCCTACGAGCAGTACTTC.

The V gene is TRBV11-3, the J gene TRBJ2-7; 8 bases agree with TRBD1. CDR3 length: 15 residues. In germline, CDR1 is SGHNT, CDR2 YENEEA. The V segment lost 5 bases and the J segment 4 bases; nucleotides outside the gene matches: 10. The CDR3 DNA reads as TGTGCCAGCAGCCCAGGGACAGGTGGTCATTACGAGCAGTACTTC. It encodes CASSPGTGGHYEQYF.

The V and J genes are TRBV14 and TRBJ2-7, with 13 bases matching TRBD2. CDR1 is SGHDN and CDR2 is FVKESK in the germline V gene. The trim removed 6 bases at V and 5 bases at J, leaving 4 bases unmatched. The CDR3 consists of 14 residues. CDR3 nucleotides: TGTGCCAGCAGTCCCGGGACTAGCGGGGACGAGCAGTACTTC. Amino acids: CASSPGTSGDEQYF.

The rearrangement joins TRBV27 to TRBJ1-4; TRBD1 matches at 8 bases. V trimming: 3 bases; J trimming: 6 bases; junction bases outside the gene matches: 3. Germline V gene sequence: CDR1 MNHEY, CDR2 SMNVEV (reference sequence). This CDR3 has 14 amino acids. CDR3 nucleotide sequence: TGTGCCAGCAGTTTCAGGGGGCCTTATGAAAAACTGTTTTTT. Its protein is CASSFRGPYEKLFF.